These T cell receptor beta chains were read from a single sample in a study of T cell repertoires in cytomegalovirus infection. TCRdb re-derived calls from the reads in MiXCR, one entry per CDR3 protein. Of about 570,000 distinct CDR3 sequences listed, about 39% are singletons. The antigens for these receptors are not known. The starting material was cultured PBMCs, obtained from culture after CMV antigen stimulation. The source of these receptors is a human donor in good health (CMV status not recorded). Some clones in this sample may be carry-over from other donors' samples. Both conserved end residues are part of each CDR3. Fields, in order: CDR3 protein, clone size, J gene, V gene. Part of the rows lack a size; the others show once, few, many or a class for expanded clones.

CDR3 protein: CASNTGQSDTGELFF
clone size: .
J gene: TRBJ2-2
V gene: TRBV12-3/TRBV12-4

CDR3 protein: CASSYWDRLTGNTIYF
clone size: .
J gene: TRBJ1-3
V gene: TRBV6-5

CDR3 protein: CASSPVWRGLSGNTIYF
clone size: .
J gene: TRBJ1-3
V gene: TRBV7-2

CDR3 protein: CASSPRLAAYNSPLHF
clone size: .
J gene: TRBJ1-6
V gene: TRBV7-2

CDR3 protein: CASRHLGISGGRPPDTQYF
clone size: few
J gene: TRBJ2-3
V gene: TRBV12-3/TRBV12-4

CDR3 protein: CASIPIRGAEAFF
clone size: .
J gene: TRBJ1-1
V gene: TRBV12-3/TRBV12-4

CDR3 protein: CASSNAGTSGLNEQFF
clone size: few
J gene: TRBJ2-1
V gene: TRBV2

CDR3 protein: CATSRDRQRSYGYTF
clone size: .
J gene: TRBJ1-2
V gene: TRBV15

CDR3 protein: CSARDPAGGVNEQYF
clone size: few
J gene: TRBJ2-7
V gene: TRBV20-1

CDR3 protein: CASSPYPSGGKGFDIQYF
clone size: .
J gene: TRBJ2-4
V gene: TRBV11-2

CDR3 protein: CASRALAGLEQFF
clone size: once
J gene: TRBJ2-1
V gene: TRBV27

CDR3 protein: CASSDSSWGGGHYNEQFF
clone size: .
J gene: TRBJ2-1
V gene: TRBV7-9

CDR3 protein: CAIRSGVGTEAFF
clone size: once
J gene: TRBJ1-1
V gene: TRBV10-3

CDR3 protein: CASSPRQGSSDMQYF
clone size: .
J gene: TRBJ2-3
V gene: TRBV5-1